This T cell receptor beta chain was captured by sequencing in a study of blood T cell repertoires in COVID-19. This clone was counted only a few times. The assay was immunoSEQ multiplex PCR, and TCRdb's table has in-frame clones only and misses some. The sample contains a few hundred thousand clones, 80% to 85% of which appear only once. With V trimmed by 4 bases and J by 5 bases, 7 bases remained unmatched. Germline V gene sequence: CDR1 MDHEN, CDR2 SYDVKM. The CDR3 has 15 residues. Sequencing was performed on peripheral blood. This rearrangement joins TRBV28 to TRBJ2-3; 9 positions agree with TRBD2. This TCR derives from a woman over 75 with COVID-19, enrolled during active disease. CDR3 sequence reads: CASSSASGVIDTQYF. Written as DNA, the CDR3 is TGTGCCAGCAGTTCCGCTAGCGGGGTTATAGATACGCAGTATTTT.